This entry features one T cell receptor beta chain sequence. This specimen comes from a study of technical replicates of blood from a handful of donors. V gave up 3 bases and J gave up 2 bases; unmatched junction bases: 3. This CDR3 has 14 residues. From germline, CDR1 is MNHNY and CDR2 SVGAGI (reference sequence). TCRdb keeps only in-frame clones here, not all; method: immunoSEQ multiplex PCR. This sample yields around 70,000 clones, of which around 94% are seen a single time; over 0.35% belongs to the top ten. V and J are TRBV6-6 and TRBJ2-7; TRBD1 agrees at 8 bases. This receptor was identified in a human donor in good health. Sequenced material: T cells isolated from PBMCs. Here the CDR3 reads CASSYGTGPYEQYF. CDR3 nucleotide sequence: TGTGCCAGCAGTTATGGGACAGGACCCTACGAGCAGTACTTC.